This entry is about one TCR beta chain. Its target is unknown. Time point indicated: cycle 4 day 1 (C4D1), after more than five weeks of nivolumab. All patients relapsed after autologous stem cell transplantation, and brentuximab vedotin exposure varied. This record comes from a study of PD-1 blockade in classical Hodgkin lymphoma. General observations from the study: Complete responders' diversity at baseline resembled that of newly diagnosed patients. TCR diversity in CD4+, not CD8+, cells rose significantly by C4D1. Baseline TCR diversity was reportedly lower in newly diagnosed patients than healthy donors. Patients excluded were those beginning nivolumab under 1 year after ASCT.

Some clones are missing from TCRdb's copy, which holds only in-frame ones; the method was immunoSEQ multiplex PCR. The sample has just under 65,000 clones, roughly 92% seen once; the top ten hold around 8%. The sample was peripheral blood mononuclear cells (PBMCs), taken before the fourth cycle of nivolumab. The clonotype originates from a human donor with classical Hodgkin lymphoma.

The CDR3 region has the DNA TGTGCCAGCAGCGTAGTGACTAGCGGGAGCGGCAATGAGCAGTTCTTC. Amino acids: CASSVVTSGSGNEQFF. The chain is built from TRBV9 and TRBJ2-1; 12 bases match TRBD2. Germline loops: CDR1 SGDLS, CDR2 YYNGEE. After removal of 0 bases from V and 6 bases from J, the junction contained 4 bases not matched to a gene. This CDR3 comprises 16 residues.